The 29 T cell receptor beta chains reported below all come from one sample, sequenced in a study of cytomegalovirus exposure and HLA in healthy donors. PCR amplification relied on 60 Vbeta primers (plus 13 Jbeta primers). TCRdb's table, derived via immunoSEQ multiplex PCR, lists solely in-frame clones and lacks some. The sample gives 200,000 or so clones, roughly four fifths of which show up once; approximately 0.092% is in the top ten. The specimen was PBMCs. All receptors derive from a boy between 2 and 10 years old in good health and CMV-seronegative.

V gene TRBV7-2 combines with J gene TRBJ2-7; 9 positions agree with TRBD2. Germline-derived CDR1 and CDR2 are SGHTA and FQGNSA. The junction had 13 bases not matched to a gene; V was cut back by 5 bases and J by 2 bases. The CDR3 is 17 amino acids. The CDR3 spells CASSPPWIRGGAYEQYF. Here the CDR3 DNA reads TGTGCCAGCAGCCCCCCGTGGATCCGCGGGGGGGCCTACGAGCAGTACTTC.

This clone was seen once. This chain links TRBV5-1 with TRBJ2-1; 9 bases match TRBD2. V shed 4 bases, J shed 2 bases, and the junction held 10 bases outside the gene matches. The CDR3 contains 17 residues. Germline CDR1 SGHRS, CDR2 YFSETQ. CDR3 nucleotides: TGCGCCAGCAGCCTTACCCTCAGCGGGGGGCCCTACAATGAGCAGTTCTTC. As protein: CASSLTLSGGPYNEQFF.

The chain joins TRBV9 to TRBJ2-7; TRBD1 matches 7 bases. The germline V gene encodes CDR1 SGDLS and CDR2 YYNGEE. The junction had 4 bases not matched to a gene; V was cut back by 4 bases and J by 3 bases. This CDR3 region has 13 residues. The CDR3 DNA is TGTGCCAGCAGCACCCGACAGGGCTACGAGCAGTACTTC. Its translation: CASSTRQGYEQYF.

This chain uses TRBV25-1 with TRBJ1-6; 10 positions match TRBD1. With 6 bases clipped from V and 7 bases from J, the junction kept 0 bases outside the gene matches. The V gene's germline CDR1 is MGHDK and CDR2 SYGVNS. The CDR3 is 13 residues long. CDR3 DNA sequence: TGTGCCAGCAGGGGACAGGGGAATTCACCCCTCCACTTT. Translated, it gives CASRGQGNSPLHF.

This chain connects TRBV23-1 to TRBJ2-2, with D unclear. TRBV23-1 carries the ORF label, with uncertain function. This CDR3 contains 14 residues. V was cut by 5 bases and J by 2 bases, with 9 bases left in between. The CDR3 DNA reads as TGCGCCAGCAGTAGCCCTGTTAACACCGGGGAGCTGTTTTTT. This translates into CASSSPVNTGELFF.

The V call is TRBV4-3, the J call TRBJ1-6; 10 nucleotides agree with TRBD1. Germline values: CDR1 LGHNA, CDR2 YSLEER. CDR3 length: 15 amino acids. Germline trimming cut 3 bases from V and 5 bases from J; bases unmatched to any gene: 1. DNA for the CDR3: TGCGCCAGCAGCCAGGGGACAGGGGATAATTCACCCCTCCACTTT. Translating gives CASSQGTGDNSPLHF.

This CDR3 reads CASSLITQGRHEQFF. The DNA for the CDR3 is TGTGCCAGCAGCTTAATAACTCAGGGTCGACATGAGCAGTTCTTC. The J gene is TRBJ2-1, the V gene TRBV13; D may be TRBD1 (5 bases). Germline V lookup: CDR1 PRHDT, CDR2 FYEKMQ (reference sequence). The CDR3 spans 15 residues. The V end was cut by 2 bases, the J end by 8 bases, with 16 bases between.

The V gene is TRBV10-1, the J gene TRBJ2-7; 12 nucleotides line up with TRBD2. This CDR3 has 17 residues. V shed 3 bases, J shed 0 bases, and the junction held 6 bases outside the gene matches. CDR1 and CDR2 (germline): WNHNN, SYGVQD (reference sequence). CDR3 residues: CASSDCTSGGSSYEQYF. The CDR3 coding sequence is TGCGCCAGCAGTGATTGCACTAGCGGGGGGTCCTCCTACGAGCAGTACTTC.

The CDR3 DNA reads TGTGCCAGCAGGCCAATACAGGGGGCAATGCTACGGGACGAGCAGTACTTC. This codes for CASRPIQGAMLRDEQYF. The rearrangement uses TRBV27 and TRBJ2-7, with 9 bases aligning to TRBD1. This CDR3 is 17 amino acids long. Per germline, CDR1 MNHEY and CDR2 SMNVEV (reference sequence). V shed 6 bases and J 5 bases; nucleotides not matched to a gene: 17.

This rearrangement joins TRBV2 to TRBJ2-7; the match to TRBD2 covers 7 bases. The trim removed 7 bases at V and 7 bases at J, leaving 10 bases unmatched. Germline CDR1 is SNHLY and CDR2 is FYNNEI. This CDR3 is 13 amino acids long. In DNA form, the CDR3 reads TGTGCCAGCAACCGTTATGAGGGAGGGGAGCAGTACTTC. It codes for CASNRYEGGEQYF.

DNA for the CDR3: TGTGCCAGCAGTTTCCCGGTGGGGCGGGGGGCATCCAATACGCAGTATTTT. It translates to CASSFPVGRGASNTQYF. J is TRBJ2-3 and V is TRBV27; TRBD2 matches at 8 bases. Germline CDR1 MNHEY, CDR2 SMNVEV (reference sequence). This CDR3 contains 17 residues. V lost 3 bases, J lost 7 bases, and 15 bases stayed unmatched.

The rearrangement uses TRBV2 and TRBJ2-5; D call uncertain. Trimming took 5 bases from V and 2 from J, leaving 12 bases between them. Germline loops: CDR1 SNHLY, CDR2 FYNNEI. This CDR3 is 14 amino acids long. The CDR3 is CASSNLRKQETQYF. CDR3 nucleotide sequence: TGTGCCAGCAGTAATTTGCGGAAACAAGAGACCCAGTACTTC.

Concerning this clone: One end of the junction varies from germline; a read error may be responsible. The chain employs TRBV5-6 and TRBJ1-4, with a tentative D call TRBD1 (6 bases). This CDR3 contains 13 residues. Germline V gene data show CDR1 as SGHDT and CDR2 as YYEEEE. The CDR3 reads CASSLVDETGSVF. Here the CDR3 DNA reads TGTGCCAGCAGCTTGGTAGATGAGACAGGATCCGTTTTT.

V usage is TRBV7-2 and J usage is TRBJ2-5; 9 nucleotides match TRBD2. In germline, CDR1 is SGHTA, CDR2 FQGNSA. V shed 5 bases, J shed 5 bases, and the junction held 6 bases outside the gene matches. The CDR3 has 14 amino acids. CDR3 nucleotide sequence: TGTGCCAGCAGCACCCCGGGACTAGCCGAGACCCAGTACTTC. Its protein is CASSTPGLAETQYF.

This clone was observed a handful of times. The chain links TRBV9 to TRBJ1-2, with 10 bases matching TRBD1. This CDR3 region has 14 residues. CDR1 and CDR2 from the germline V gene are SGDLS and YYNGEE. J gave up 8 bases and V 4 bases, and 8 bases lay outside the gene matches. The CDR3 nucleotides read TGTGCCAGCAGCCTACGGGACAGGGGTGACGGCTACACCTTC. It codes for CASSLRDRGDGYTF.

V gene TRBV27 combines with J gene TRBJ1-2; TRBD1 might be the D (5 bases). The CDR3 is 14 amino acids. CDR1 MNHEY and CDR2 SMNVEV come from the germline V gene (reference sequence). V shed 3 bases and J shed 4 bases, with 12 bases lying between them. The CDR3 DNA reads TGTGCCAGCAGTTTTAAGGGAAGGGGCTATGGCTACACCTTC. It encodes CASSFKGRGYGYTF.

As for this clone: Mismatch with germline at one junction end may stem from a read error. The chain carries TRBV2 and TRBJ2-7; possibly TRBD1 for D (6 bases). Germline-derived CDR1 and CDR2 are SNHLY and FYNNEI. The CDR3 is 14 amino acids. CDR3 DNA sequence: TGTGCCAGCACTGAACGGGACACCTACTACGAGCAGTACTTC. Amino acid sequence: CASTERDTYYEQYF.

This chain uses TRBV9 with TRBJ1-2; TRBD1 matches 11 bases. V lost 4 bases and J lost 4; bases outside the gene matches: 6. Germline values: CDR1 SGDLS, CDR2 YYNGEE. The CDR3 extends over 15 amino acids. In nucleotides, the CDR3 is TGTGCCAGCAGCACGGACAGGGGGCGGCCCTATGGCTACACCTTC. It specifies CASSTDRGRPYGYTF.

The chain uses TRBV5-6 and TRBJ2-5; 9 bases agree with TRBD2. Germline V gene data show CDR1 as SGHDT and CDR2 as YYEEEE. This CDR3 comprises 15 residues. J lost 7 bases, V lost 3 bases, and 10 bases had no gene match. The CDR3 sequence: CASSSSSGDWGTQYF. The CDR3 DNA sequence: TGTGCCAGCAGCTCCTCTAGCGGGGATTGGGGGACCCAGTACTTC.

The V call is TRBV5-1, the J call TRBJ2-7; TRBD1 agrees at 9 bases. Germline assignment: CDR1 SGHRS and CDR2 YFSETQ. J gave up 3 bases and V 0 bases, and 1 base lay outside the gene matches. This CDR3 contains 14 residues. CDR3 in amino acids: CASSLDRGLYEQYF. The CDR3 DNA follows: TGCGCCAGCAGCTTGGACAGGGGGCTCTACGAGCAGTACTTC.

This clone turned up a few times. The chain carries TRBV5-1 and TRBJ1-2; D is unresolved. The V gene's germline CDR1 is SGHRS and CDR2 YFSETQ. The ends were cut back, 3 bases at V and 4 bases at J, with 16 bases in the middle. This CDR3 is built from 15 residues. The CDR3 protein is CASSSEVRLPYGYTF. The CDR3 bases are TGCGCCAGCAGCTCCGAGGTTCGGCTGCCCTATGGCTACACCTTC. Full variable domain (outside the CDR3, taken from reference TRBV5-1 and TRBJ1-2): KAGVTQTPRYLIKTRGQQVTLSCSPISGHRSVSWYQQTPGQGLQFLFEYFSETQRNKGNFPGRFSGRQFSNSRSEMNVSTLELGDSALYLCASSSEVRLPYGYTFGSGTRLTVV.

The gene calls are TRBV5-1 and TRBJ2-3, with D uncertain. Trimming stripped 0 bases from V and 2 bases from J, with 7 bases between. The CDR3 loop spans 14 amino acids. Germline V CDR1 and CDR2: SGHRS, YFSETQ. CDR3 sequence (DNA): TGCGCCAGCAGCTTGGACGAGATCACAGATACGCAGTATTTT. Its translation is CASSLDEITDTQYF.

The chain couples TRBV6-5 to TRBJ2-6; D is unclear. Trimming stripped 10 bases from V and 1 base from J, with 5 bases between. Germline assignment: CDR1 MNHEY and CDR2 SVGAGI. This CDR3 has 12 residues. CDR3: CATTSGANVLTF. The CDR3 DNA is TGTGCCACAACTTCTGGGGCCAACGTCCTGACTTTC.

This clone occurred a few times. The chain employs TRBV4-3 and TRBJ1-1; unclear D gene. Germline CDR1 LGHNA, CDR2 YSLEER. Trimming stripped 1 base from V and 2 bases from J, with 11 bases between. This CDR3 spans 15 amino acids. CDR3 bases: TGCGCCAGCAGCCAAGGGAGCGTTTTCAACACTGAAGCTTTCTTT. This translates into CASSQGSVFNTEAFF.

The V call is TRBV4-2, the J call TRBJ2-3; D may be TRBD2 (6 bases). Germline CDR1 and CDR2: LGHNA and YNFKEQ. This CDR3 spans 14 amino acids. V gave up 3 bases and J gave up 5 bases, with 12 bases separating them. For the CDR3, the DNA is TGTGCCAGCAGCCAGGACTACGAGGGAGATACGCAGTATTTT. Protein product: CASSQDYEGDTQYF.

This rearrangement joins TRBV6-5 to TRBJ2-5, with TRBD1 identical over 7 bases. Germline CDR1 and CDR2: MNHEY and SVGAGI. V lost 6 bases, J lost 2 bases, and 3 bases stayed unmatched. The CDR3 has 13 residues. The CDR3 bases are TGTGCCAGCAGCCGGGACAGACAAGAGACCCAGTACTTC. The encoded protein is CASSRDRQETQYF.

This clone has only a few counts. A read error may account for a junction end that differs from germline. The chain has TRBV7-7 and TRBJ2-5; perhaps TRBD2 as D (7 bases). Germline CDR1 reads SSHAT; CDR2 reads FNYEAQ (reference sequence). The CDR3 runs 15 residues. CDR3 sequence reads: CASSLGGGTRETQYF. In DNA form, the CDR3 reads TGTGCTAGCAGCTTAGGGGGGGGCACGAGAGAGACCCAGTACTTC.

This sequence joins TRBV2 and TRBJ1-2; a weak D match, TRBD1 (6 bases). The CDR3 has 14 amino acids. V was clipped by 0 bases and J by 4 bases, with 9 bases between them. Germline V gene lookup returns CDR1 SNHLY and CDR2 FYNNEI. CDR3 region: CASSEAQQGYGYTF. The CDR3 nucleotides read TGTGCCAGCAGTGAAGCTCAACAGGGCTATGGCTACACCTTC.

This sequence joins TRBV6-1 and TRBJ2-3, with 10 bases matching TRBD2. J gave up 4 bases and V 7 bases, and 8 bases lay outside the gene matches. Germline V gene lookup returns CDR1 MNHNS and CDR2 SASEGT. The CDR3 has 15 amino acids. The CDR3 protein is CASKRSGGAADTQYF. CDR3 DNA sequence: TGTGCCAGCAAGCGGAGCGGGGGGGCGGCAGATACGCAGTATTTT.